This T cell receptor beta chain stems from a study of blood T cells in healthy people across ages. Study-level results: Greater diversity and more naive CD4+ cells were seen in long-lived donors than in aged donors.

Through a sample-barcoded 5' primer and a J-beta primer mix, a second PCR was run for about 7 to 12 cycles. TCRdb itself ran the 5' RACE reads through MiXCR, one entry per CDR3 protein. The table shows over 1,500,000 distinct CDR3 sequences, with more than 35% occurring only once. There are a few counts of this clonotype. The antigen remains undetermined. Germline CDR1 is LNHNV and CDR2 is YYDKDF (reference sequence). Trimming removed 1 base at V and 4 bases at J, with 12 bases between. The CDR3 sequence is 15 residues long. The TCR originated in a human donor in good health. The chain links TRBV15 to TRBJ2-3; D may match TRBD1 or TRBD2 (6 bases each). The sequenced sample consisted of blood. The CDR3 here is CATSRGDGGPDTQYF. CDR3 DNA: TGTGCCACCAGCAGAGGAGACGGGGGCCCAGATACGCAGTATTTT. Full variable domain (remainder filled in from reference TRBV15 and TRBJ2-3): DAMVIQNPRYQVTQFGKPVTLSCSQTLNHNVMYWYQQKSSQAPKLLFHYYDKDFNNEADTPDNFQSRRPNTSFCFLDIRSPGLGDTAMYLCATSRGDGGPDTQYFGPGTRLTVL.